One and the same sample provided the 4 T cell receptor beta chains below, sequenced in a study of T-cell reconstitution after alpha-beta-depleted transplantation in children. Unique molecular identifiers were incorporated during preparation of the TCRbeta library. One entry per CDR3 protein, called by TCRdb with MiXCR from the PCR reads. The sample holds about 420,000 distinct CDR3 sequences, around 15% seen once. This sample comprised PBMCs, mostly from graft donor cells, obtained 360 days after TCRalphabeta/CD19-depleted stem cell transplant. Every receptor here comes from a boy less than two years old who had a stem cell transplant for Wiskott-Aldrich syndrome, so the T cells may come from the graft donor.

The chain has TRBV5-1 and TRBJ1-1, with D possibly TRBD1 on 5 matching bases. Per germline, CDR1 SGHRS and CDR2 YFSETQ. V lost 7 bases to trimming and J lost 1 base, with 11 bases between them. The CDR3 totals 13 residues. CDR3 in amino acids: CASGHRENTEAFF. The CDR3 DNA reads as TGCGCCAGCGGACACCGTGAGAACACTGAAGCTTTCTTT. Drawing the rest from reference TRBV5-1 and TRBJ1-1, the complete variable domain is KAGVTQTPRYLIKTRGQQVTLSCSPISGHRSVSWYQQTPGQGLQFLFEYFSETQRNKGNFPGRFSGRQFSNSRSEMNVSTLELGDSALYLCASGHRENTEAFFGQGTRLTVV.

The chain combines TRBV7-9 with TRBJ2-5, with a possible D match to TRBD1 (5 bases). The V end lost 0 bases, the J end lost 4 bases, and 15 bases lay between the germline ends. The CDR3 is 16 residues long. CDR1 and CDR2 from the germline V gene are SEHNR and FQNEAQ (reference sequence). The CDR3 sequence: CASSLAVTEQGETQYF. The CDR3 DNA is TGTGCCAGCAGCTTAGCAGTCACAGAGCAGGGAGAGACCCAGTACTTC.

Ten or more counts support this clonotype. The chain combines TRBV3-1 with TRBJ2-5, with 12 bases identical to TRBD2. Trimming cost V 0 bases and J 5 bases; bases outside gene matches: 7. CDR3 size: 17 residues. Germline assignment: CDR1 LGHDT and CDR2 YNNKEL (reference sequence). CDR3 nucleotide sequence: TGTGCCAGCAGCCAAGAGTCGCCCCTAGCGGGGGGGGAGACCCAGTACTTC. Translating it yields CASSQESPLAGGETQYF.

This clonotype was seen more than once but under ten times. This sequence joins TRBV4-3 and TRBJ2-5; TRBD2 matches 15 bases. The length of the CDR3 is 17 residues. J lost 5 bases, V lost 3 bases, and 7 bases had no gene match. Germline CDR1 and CDR2: LGHNA and YSLEER. CDR3 coding DNA: TGCGCCAGCAGCCAGGCCCTGGGGACTAGCGGGAGGGAGACCCAGTACTTC. It is translated as CASSQALGTSGRETQYF.